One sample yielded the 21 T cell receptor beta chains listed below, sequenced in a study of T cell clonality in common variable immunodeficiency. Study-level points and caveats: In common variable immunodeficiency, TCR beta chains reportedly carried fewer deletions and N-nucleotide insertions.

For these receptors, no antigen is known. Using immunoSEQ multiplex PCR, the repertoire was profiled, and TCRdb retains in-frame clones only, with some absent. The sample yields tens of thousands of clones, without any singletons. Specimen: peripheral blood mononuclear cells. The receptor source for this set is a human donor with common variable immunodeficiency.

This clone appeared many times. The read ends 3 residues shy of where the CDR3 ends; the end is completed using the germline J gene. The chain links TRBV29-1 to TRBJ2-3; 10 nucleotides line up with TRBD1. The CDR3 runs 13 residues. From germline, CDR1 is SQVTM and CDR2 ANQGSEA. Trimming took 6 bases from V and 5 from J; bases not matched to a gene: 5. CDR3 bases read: TGCAGCGTGCCGGGACAGGGGATAGATACG. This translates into CSVPGQGIDT. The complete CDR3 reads CSVPGQGIDTQYF.

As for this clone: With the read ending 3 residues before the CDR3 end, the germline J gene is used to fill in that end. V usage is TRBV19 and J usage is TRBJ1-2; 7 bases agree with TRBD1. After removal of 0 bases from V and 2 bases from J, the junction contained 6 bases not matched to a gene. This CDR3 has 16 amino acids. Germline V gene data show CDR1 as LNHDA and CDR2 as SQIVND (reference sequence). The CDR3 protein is CASSIEGGLLNYGYTF. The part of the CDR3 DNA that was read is TGTGCCAGTAGTATAGAAGGGGGCCTACTCAACTATGGC. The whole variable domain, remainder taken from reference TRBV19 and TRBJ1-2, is DGGITQSPKYLFRKEGQNVTLSCEQNLNHDAMYWYRQDPGQGLRLIYYSQIVNDFQKGDIAEGYSVSREKKESFPLTVTSAQKNPTAFYLCASSIEGGLLNYGYTFGSGTRLTVV.

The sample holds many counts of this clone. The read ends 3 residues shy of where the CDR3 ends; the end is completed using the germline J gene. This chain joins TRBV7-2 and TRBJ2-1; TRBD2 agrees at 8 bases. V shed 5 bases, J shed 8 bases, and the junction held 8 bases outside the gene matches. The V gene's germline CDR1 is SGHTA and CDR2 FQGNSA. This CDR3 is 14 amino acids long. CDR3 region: CASSLRGGFDEQFF. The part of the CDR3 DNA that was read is TGTGCCAGCAGCCTGCGCGGGGGGTTTGATGAG.

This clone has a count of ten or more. CDR3 protein: CAWSGGQFGVNYGYTF. The sequenced CDR3 bases are TGTGCCTGGAGTGGGGGACAGTTTGGGGTTAACTATGGC. The gene calls are TRBV30 and TRBJ1-2; the match to TRBD1 covers 7 bases. The read terminates 3 residues ahead of where the CDR3 ends, so the germline J gene completes it. The CDR3 has 16 residues. The germline CDR1 and CDR2 sequences are GTSNPN and SVGIG (reference sequence). V shed 1 base, J shed 1 base, and the junction held 9 bases outside the gene matches.

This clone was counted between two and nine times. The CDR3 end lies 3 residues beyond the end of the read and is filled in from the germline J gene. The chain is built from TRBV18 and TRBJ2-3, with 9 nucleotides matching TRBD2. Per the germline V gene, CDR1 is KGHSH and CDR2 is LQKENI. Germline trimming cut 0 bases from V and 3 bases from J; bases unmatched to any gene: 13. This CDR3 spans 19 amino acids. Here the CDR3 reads CASSPPKGGGADRTDTQYF. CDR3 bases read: TGTGCCAGCTCACCACCGAAGGGCGGGGGGGCCGATCGGACAGATACG.

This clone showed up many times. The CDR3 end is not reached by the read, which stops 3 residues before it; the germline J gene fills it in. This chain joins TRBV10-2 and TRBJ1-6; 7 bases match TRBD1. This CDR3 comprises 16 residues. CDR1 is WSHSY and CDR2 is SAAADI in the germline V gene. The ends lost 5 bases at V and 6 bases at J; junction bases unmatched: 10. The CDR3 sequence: CASSPVVRDSNSPLHF. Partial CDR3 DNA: TGCGCCAGCAGTCCCGTTGTACGGGACAGTAATTCACCC.

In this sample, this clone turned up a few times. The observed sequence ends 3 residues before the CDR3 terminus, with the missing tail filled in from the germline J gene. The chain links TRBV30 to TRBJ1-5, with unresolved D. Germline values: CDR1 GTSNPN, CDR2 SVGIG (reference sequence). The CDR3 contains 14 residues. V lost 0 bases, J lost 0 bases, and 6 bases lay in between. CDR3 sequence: CAWSVRNSNQPQHF. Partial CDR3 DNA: TGTGCCTGGAGTGTCAGGAATAGCAATCAGCCC.

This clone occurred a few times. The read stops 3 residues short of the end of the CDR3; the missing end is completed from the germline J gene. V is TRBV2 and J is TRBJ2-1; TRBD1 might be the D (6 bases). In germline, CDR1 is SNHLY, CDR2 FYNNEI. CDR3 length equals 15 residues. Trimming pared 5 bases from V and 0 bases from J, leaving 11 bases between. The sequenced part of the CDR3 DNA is TGTGCCAGCAGTTTTCAGGGGAGCTCCTACAATGAG. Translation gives CASSFQGSSYNE. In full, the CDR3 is CASSFQGSSYNEQFF.

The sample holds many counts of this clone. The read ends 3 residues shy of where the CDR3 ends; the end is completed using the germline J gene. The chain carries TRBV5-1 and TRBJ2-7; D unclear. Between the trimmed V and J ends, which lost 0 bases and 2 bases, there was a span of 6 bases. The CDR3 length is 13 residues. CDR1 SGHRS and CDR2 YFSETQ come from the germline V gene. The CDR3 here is CASSLEATYEQYF. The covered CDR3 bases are TGCGCCAGCAGCTTGGAGGCCACCTACGAG.

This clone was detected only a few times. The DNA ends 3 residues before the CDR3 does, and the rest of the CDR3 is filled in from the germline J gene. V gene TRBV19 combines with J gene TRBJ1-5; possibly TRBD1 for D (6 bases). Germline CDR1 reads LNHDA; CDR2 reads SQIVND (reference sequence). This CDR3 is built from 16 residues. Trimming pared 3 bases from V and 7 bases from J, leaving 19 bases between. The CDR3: CASSMMTGGLVQPQHF. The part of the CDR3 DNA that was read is TGTGCCAGTAGTATGATGACAGGCGGTCTGGTACAGCCC.

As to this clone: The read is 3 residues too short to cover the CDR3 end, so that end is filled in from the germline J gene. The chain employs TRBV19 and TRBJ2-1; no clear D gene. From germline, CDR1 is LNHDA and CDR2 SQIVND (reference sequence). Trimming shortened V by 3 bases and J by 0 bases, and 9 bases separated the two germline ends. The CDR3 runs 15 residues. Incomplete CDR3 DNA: TGTGCCAGTAGTATTCTACCCCGCTCCTACAATGAG. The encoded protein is CASSILPRSYNE. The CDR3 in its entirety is CASSILPRSYNEQFF.

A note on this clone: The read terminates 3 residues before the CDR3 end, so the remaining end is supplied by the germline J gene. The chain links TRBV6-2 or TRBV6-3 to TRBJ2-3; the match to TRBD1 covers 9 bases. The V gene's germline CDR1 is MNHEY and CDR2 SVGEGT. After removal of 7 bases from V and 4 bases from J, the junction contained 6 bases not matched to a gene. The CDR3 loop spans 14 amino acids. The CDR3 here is CASTKGQGADTQYF. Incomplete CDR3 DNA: TGTGCCAGCACCAAGGGACAGGGCGCAGATACG.

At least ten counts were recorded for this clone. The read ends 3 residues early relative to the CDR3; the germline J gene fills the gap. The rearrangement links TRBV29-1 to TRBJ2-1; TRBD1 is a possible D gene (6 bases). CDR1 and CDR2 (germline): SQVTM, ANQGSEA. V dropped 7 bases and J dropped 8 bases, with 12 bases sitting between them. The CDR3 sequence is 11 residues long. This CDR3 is CSGNRAHEQFF. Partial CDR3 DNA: TGCAGCGGCAACAGGGCCCATGAG.

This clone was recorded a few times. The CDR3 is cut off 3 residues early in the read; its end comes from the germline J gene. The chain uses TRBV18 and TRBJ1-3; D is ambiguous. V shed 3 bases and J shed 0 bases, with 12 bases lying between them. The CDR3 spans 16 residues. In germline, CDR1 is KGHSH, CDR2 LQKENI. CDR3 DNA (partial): TGTGCCAGCTCACCTACACAGCAAAACTCTGGAAACACC. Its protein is CASSPTQQNSGNT. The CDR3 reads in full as CASSPTQQNSGNTIYF. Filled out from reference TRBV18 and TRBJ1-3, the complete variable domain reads NAGVMQNPRHLVRRRGQEARLRCSPMKGHSHVYWYRQLPEEGLKFMVYLQKENIIDESGMPKERFSAEFPKEGPSILRIQQVVRGDSAAYFCASSPTQQNSGNTIYFGEGSWLTVV.

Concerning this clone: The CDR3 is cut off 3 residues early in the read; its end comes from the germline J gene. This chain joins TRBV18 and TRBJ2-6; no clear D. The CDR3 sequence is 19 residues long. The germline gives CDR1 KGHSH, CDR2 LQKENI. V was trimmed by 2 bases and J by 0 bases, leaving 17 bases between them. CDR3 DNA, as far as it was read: TGTGCCAGCTCACCAAGGGCAGCCGAATACCTCTCTGGGGCCAACGTC. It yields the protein CASSPRAAEYLSGANV. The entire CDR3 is CASSPRAAEYLSGANVLTF.

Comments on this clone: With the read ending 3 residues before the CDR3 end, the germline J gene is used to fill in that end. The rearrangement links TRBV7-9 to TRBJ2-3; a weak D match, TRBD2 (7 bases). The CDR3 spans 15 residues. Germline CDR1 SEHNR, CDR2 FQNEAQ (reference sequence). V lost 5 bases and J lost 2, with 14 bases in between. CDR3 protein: CASSEGGGSTDTQYF. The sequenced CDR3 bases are TGTGCCAGCAGCGAGGGAGGGGGATCCACAGATACG.

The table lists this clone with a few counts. The CDR3: CAFDSSLYEQYF. CDR3 DNA, as far as it was read: TGTGCCTTTGACAGTTCTCTTTACGAG. The chain joins TRBV30 to TRBJ2-7, with D possibly matching TRBD1 (5 bases). The read is 3 residues too short to cover the CDR3 end, so that end is filled in from the germline J gene. This CDR3 region has 12 residues. V shed 7 bases and J shed 4 bases, with 14 bases lying between them. Germline CDR1 and CDR2: GTSNPN and SVGIG (reference sequence).

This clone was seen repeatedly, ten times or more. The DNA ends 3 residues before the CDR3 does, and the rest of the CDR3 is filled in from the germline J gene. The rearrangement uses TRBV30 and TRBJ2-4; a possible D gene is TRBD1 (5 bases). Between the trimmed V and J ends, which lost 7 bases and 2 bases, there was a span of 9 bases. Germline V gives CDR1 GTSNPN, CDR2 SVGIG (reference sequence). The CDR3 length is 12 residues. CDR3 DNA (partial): TGTGCCTCCTCAGGGACCAAAAACATT. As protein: CASSGTKNI. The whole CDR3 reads CASSGTKNIQYF.

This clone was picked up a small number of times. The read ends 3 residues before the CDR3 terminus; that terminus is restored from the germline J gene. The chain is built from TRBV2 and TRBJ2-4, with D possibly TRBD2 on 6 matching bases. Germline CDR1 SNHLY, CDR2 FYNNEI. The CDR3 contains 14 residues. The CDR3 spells CASLRGDWTRVQYF. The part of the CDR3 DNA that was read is TGTGCCAGCCTTAGAGGGGACTGGACAAGAGTT.

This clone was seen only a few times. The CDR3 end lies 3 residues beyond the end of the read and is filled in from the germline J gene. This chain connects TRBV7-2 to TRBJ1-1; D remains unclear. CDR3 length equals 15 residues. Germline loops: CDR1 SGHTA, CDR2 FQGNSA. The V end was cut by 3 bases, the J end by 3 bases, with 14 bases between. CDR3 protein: CASSFDVAVDTEAFF. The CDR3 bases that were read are TGTGCCAGCAGCTTTGACGTCGCGGTGGACACTGAA.

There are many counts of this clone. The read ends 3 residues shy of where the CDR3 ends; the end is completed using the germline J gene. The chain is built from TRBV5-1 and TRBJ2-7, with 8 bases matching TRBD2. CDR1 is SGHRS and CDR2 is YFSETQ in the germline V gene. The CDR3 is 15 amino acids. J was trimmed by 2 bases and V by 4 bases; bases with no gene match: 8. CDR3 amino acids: CASSVPGSGTYEQYF. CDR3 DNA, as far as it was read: TGCGCCAGCAGCGTACCGGGTAGCGGGACCTACGAG.